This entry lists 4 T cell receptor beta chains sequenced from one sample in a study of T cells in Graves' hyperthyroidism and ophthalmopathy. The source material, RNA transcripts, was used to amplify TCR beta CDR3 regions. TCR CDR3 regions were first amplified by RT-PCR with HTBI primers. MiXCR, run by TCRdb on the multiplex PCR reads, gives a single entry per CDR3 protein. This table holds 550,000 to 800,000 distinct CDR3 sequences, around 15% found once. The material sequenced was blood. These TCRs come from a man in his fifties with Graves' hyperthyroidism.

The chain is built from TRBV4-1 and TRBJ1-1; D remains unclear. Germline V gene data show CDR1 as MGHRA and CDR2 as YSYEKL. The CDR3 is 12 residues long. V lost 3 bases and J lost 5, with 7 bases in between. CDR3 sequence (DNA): TGCGCCAGCAGCCAGGGCATGACTGAAGCTTTCTTT. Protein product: CASSQGMTEAFF.

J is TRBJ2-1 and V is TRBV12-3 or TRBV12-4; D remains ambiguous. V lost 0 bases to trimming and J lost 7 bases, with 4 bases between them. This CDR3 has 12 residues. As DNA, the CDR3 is TGTGCCAGCAGTTTAGCGGAGAATGAGCAGTTCTTC. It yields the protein CASSLAENEQFF.

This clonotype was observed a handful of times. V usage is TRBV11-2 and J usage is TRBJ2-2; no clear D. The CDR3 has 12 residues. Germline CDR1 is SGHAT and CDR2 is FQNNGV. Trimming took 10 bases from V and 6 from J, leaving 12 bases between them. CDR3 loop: CATILRAGELFF. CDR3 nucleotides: TGTGCCACGATTTTACGCGCCGGGGAGCTGTTTTTT.

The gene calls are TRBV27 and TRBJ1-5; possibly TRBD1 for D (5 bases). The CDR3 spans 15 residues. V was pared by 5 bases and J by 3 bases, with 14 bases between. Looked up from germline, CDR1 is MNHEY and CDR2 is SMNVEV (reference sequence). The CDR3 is CASSRHGTYNQPQHF. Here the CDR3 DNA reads TGTGCCAGCAGTCGCCACGGGACTTACAATCAGCCCCAGCATTTT.